Below are 9 T cell receptor beta chains sequenced from a single sample in a study of T cells in narcolepsy. Repertoires were generated with immunoSEQ multiplex PCR, while TCRdb's copy carries only in-frame clones and drops some. This sample has around 32,000 clones, with under 85% found just once. Sequencing used memory (CD45RA-) CD4+ T cells from blood. The source is a human donor in good health.

As regards this clone: Other DNA sequences in this sample translate to the same CDR3. The chain is built from TRBV9 and TRBJ2-5, with 7 bases that match TRBD2. V shed 0 bases and J 5 bases; nucleotides not matched to a gene: 10. The germline V gene encodes CDR1 SGDLS and CDR2 YYNGEE. The CDR3 totals 16 residues. CDR3 amino acids: CASSVAGAGGGETQYF. CDR3 coding DNA: TGTGCCAGCAGCGTAGCCGGAGCCGGGGGAGGGGAGACCCAGTACTTC.

This sequence joins TRBV5-4 and TRBJ1-2, with unresolved D. This CDR3 region has 14 residues. Between the trimmed V and J ends, which lost 0 bases and 6 bases, there was a span of 12 bases. The germline CDR1 and CDR2 sequences are SGHNT and YYREEE (reference sequence). The CDR3: CASSLGGMSNGYTF. The CDR3 bases are TGTGCCAGCAGCTTGGGAGGGATGAGTAATGGCTACACCTTC.

Points on this clone: The CDR3 does not end in the conserved phenylalanine or tryptophan, so this is likely a read error. The chain carries TRBV28 and TRBJ1-2, with D hard to call. This CDR3 comprises 12 residues. V lost 6 bases and J 4 bases, leaving 9 bases between the germline ends. Germline CDR1 reads MDHEN; CDR2 reads SYDVKM. This chain's CDR3 is CASSLYGYGYTS. The CDR3 DNA reads as TGTGCCAGCAGCCTATACGGCTATGGCTACACCTCC.

The chain joins TRBV30 to TRBJ2-2; D is perhaps TRBD2 (7 bases). The CDR3 has 14 amino acids. Germline CDR1 and CDR2: GTSNPN and SVGIG (reference sequence). Trimming cost V 5 bases and J 5 bases, with 15 bases left between them. This CDR3 is CAWGLGGKTGELFF. In DNA, the CDR3 is TGTGCCTGGGGACTAGGGGGAAAGACCGGGGAGCTGTTTTTT.

The chain joins TRBV29-1 to TRBJ2-3; D is ambiguous. This CDR3 spans 11 amino acids. The germline V and J ends were trimmed by 4 bases and 2 bases, with 4 bases remaining between them. CDR1 is SQVTM and CDR2 is ANQGSEA in the germline V gene. CDR3 residues: CSVALTDTQYF. As DNA, the CDR3 is TGCAGCGTTGCTCTCACAGATACGCAGTATTTT.

The V and J genes are TRBV28 and TRBJ2-5; D gene ambiguous. The V end lost 6 bases, the J end lost 0 bases, and 2 bases lay between the germline ends. The CDR3 is made up of 11 amino acids. In germline, CDR1 is MDHEN, CDR2 SYDVKM. In DNA, the CDR3 is TGTGCCAGCAGCTACCAAGAGACCCAGTACTTC. This gives the protein CASSYQETQYF.

This chain uses TRBV7-2 with TRBJ2-1, with 12 bases identical to TRBD2. The V segment lost 1 base and the J segment 10 bases; nucleotides outside the gene matches: 5. The CDR3 is made up of 15 amino acids. The germline CDR1 and CDR2 sequences are SGHTA and FQGNSA. As DNA, the CDR3 is TGTGCCAGCAGCTTAGGGACTAGCGGGGTTGAAGAGCAGTTCTTC. Protein sequence: CASSLGTSGVEEQFF.

This sequence joins TRBV7-9 and TRBJ1-4, with D tentatively TRBD1 (6 bases). The CDR3 length is 15 residues. The germline CDR1 and CDR2 sequences are SEHNR and FQNEAQ (reference sequence). Deletions cut 5 bases from V and 0 bases from J, with 10 bases between. Written as DNA, the CDR3 is TGTGCCAGCAGCCGAAGACAGGCAACTAATGAAAAACTGTTTTTT. Translation: CASSRRQATNEKLFF.

This chain uses TRBV7-9 with TRBJ1-1; 9 bases map to TRBD1. This CDR3 has 16 residues. V shed 5 bases, J shed 2 bases, and the junction held 9 bases outside the gene matches. Looked up from germline, CDR1 is SEHNR and CDR2 is FQNEAQ (reference sequence). The CDR3 spells CASSPLGDRVNTEAFF. The CDR3 nucleotides are TGTGCCAGCAGCCCTCTGGGGGACAGGGTTAACACTGAAGCTTTCTTT.